Reported below is one T cell receptor (beta chain). This sample stems from a study of technical replicates of blood from several donors. After removal of 2 bases from V and 3 bases from J, the junction contained 9 bases not matched to a gene. Germline V CDR1 and CDR2: LGHNA, YNFKEQ. CDR3 length: 17 residues. TCRdb's copy holds only in-frame clones and misses some; the assay was immunoSEQ multiplex PCR. The sample yields about 11,000 clones, about 95% seen once. The specimen was PBMCs. The chain uses TRBV4-2 and TRBJ2-3; TRBD2 matches at 9 bases. The clonotype was recovered from a human donor in good health. The CDR3 here is CASSQTTSGSGTDTQYF. The CDR3 nucleotides are TGTGCCAGCAGCCAAACGACTAGCGGCTCGGGGACAGATACGCAGTATTTT.